Below are 25 T cell receptor beta chains sequenced from a single sample in a study of blood T cell repertoires in COVID-19. The data were produced by immunoSEQ multiplex PCR, yet TCRdb's version contains in-frame clones alone and is incomplete. The top ten clones hold 3.2% of a sample with 55,000 to 65,000 clones, roughly 80% of them seen once. The sequenced material came from peripheral blood. The receptors derive from a man in his sixties with acute or convalescent COVID-19.

This chain joins TRBV28 and TRBJ1-5, with 7 bases matching TRBD1. The germline gives CDR1 MDHEN, CDR2 SYDVKM. The CDR3 runs 14 residues. V trimming: 7 bases; J trimming: 1 base; junction bases outside the gene matches: 4. The CDR3 spells CASNQGVSNQPQHF. CDR3 coding DNA: TGTGCCAGCAATCAGGGGGTAAGCAATCAGCCCCAGCATTTT.

The chain employs TRBV12-3 or TRBV12-4 and TRBJ1-2, with a possible D match to TRBD1 (5 bases). This CDR3 region has 13 residues. With 6 bases removed from V and 8 bases from J, the gap between germline ends came to 16 bases. This CDR3 is CASSRGTSSGYTF. For the CDR3, the DNA is TGTGCCAGCAGCCGCGGGACCTCTAGCGGCTACACCTTC.

The chain uses TRBV5-6 and TRBJ1-5, with D perhaps TRBD1 (5 bases). The CDR3 extends over 14 amino acids. Trimming cost V 2 bases and J 6 bases, with 12 bases left between them. Germline lookup yields CDR1 SGHDT and CDR2 YYEEEE. The CDR3 DNA reads TGTGCCAGCAGCTTAAGCAGGGAAATTCAGCCCCAGCATTTT. Translation gives CASSLSREIQPQHF.

In DNA, the CDR3 is TGCGCCAGCAGCTTAGGGGGAACGTACCAAGAGACCCAGTACTTC. Translating it yields CASSLGGTYQETQYF. The chain is built from TRBV5-1 and TRBJ2-5; tentatively, D is TRBD1 (6 bases). The germline gives CDR1 SGHRS, CDR2 YFSETQ. The CDR3 totals 15 residues. Trimming removed 2 bases at V and 0 bases at J, with 11 bases between.

The V and J genes are TRBV29-1 and TRBJ2-7; 7 bases are shared with TRBD1. V gave up 6 bases and J gave up 7 bases; unmatched junction bases: 12. CDR1 SQVTM and CDR2 ANQGSEA come from the germline V gene. The length of the CDR3 is 13 residues. The CDR3 DNA reads as TGCAGCGTGCCAGACAGGGCCTTCCTGGAGCAGTACTTC. Protein product: CSVPDRAFLEQYF.

This chain joins TRBV30 and TRBJ2-7; TRBD1 is a possible D gene (6 bases). Deletions cut 3 bases from V and 8 bases from J, with 17 bases between. Germline V CDR1 and CDR2: GTSNPN, SVGIG (reference sequence). The CDR3 sequence is 13 residues long. The CDR3 DNA sequence: TGTGCCTGGAGACTCGGGACACCTAAGAAGCAGTACTTC. This encodes CAWRLGTPKKQYF. Based on the CDR3 plus reference TRBV30 and TRBJ2-7, the full variable domain is SQTIHQWPATLVQPVGSPLSLECTVEGTSNPNLYWYRQAAGRGLQLLFYSVGIGQISSEVPQNLSASRPQDRQFILSSKKLLLSDSGFYLCAWRLGTPKKQYFGPGTRLTVT.

This clone was detected only a few times. The CDR3 DNA is TGTGCCTGGAGGGGCCTGGGGGCAGCCCCATCCTATGGCTACACCTTC. It is translated as CAWRGLGAAPSYGYTF. The rearrangement links TRBV30 to TRBJ1-2; D might be TRBD1 (6 bases). Trimming shortened V by 3 bases and J by 4 bases, and 21 bases separated the two germline ends. This CDR3 comprises 16 residues. Looked up from germline, CDR1 is GTSNPN and CDR2 is SVGIG (reference sequence). The full variable domain, its missing parts supplied by reference TRBV30 and TRBJ1-2, is SQTIHQWPATLVQPVGSPLSLECTVEGTSNPNLYWYRQAAGRGLQLLFYSVGIGQISSEVPQNLSASRPQDRQFILSSKKLLLSDSGFYLCAWRGLGAAPSYGYTFGSGTRLTVV.

The chain has TRBV7-2 and TRBJ2-7; perhaps TRBD2 as D (5 bases). This CDR3 comprises 14 residues. Between the trimmed V and J ends, which lost 5 bases and 2 bases, there was a span of 13 bases. The germline V gene has CDR1 SGHTA and CDR2 FQGNSA. This CDR3 reads CASSTPGKAYEQYF. DNA for the CDR3: TGTGCCAGCAGCACCCCGGGGAAGGCCTACGAGCAGTACTTC.

The chain joins TRBV7-9 to TRBJ2-7; 7 nucleotides align to TRBD1. CDR1 is SEHNR and CDR2 is FQNEAQ in the germline V gene (reference sequence). This CDR3 is 14 amino acids long. V lost 3 bases and J lost 0; bases outside the gene matches: 2. This CDR3 is CASSLDRFSYEQYF. CDR3 DNA: TGTGCCAGCAGCTTGGACAGGTTCTCCTACGAGCAGTACTTC.

The rearrangement uses TRBV19 and TRBJ1-2, with 7 bases lining up with TRBD1. This CDR3 contains 13 residues. The germline V gene encodes CDR1 LNHDA and CDR2 SQIVND (reference sequence). V lost 7 bases and J lost 4; bases outside the gene matches: 6. The CDR3 reads CASNPGTAYGYTF. The CDR3 DNA is TGTGCCAGTAACCCCGGGACAGCCTATGGCTACACCTTC.

The chain uses TRBV5-4 and TRBJ1-2; possibly TRBD1 for D (6 bases). Germline CDR1 is SGHNT and CDR2 is YYREEE (reference sequence). Trimming stripped 0 bases from V and 4 bases from J, with 16 bases between. This CDR3 is built from 16 residues. The chain's CDR3 is CASSLGTAVISYGYTF. The CDR3, as DNA: TGTGCCAGCAGCTTGGGGACAGCAGTCATATCCTATGGCTACACCTTC.

As regards this clone: One end of the junction is discordant with germline, which a read error may explain. V and J are TRBV29-1 and TRBJ2-5; 11 nucleotides align to TRBD2. The CDR3 runs to 15 residues. Germline V gene sequence: CDR1 SQVTM, CDR2 ANQGSEA. CDR3 protein: CSVEVPLAGVETQYF. The CDR3 DNA sequence: TGCAGCGTCGAAGTCCCACTAGCGGGGGTAGAGACCCAGTACTTC.

The chain links TRBV27 to TRBJ1-2; TRBD1 agrees at 9 bases. In germline, CDR1 is MNHEY, CDR2 SMNVEV (reference sequence). Trimming removed 0 bases from V and 5 bases from J; junction bases left unmatched: 4. The CDR3 runs to 15 residues. CDR3 in DNA: TGTGCCAGCAGTTTATCCCCGGGACAGGGTTATGGCTACACCTTC. This codes for CASSLSPGQGYGYTF.

This clone was seen only a few times. V usage is TRBV5-1 and J usage is TRBJ2-7; TRBD2 matches at 7 bases. CDR1 SGHRS and CDR2 YFSETQ come from the germline V gene. The CDR3 length is 12 residues. The trim removed 0 bases at V and 7 bases at J, leaving 1 base unmatched. The CDR3: CASSLEAGEQYF. The CDR3 region has the DNA TGCGCCAGCAGCTTGGAAGCGGGAGAGCAGTACTTC.

This clone was counted a single time. The V call is TRBV4-1, the J call TRBJ1-1; 7 nucleotides agree with TRBD1. The CDR3 is 13 residues long. Per germline, CDR1 MGHRA and CDR2 YSYEKL. V lost 3 bases, J lost 3 bases, and 1 base stayed unmatched. The CDR3 nucleotides are TGCGCCAGCAGCCACCAGGGGGACACTGAAGCTTTCTTT. It is translated as CASSHQGDTEAFF.

This clone showed up just once. The chain couples TRBV10-3 to TRBJ1-4; maybe TRBD1 (5 bases). This CDR3 contains 13 residues. V gave up 8 bases and J gave up 7 bases, with 14 bases separating them. The germline V gene encodes CDR1 ENHRY and CDR2 SYGVKD. This chain's CDR3 is CAIRGTDGEKLFF. CDR3 coding DNA: TGTGCCATCCGCGGGACGGATGGTGAAAAACTGTTTTTT.

The chain carries TRBV15 and TRBJ1-1, with a possible D match to TRBD1 (5 bases). The CDR3 runs to 17 residues. The ends were cut back, 1 base at V and 0 bases at J, with 15 bases in the middle. Looked up from germline, CDR1 is LNHNV and CDR2 is YYDKDF (reference sequence). This CDR3 is CATSRGTGVGLNTEAFF. Written as DNA, the CDR3 is TGTGCCACCAGCAGAGGCACGGGGGTAGGATTGAACACTGAAGCTTTCTTT.

The CDR3 DNA follows: TGTGCCAGCAGCAATGCAGGGGTTTCCCTCCACTTT. The encoded protein is CASSNAGVSLHF. This chain links TRBV21-1 with TRBJ1-6; the tabulated D call, TRBD1, remains unverified against the DNA. TRBV21-1 is marked as a pseudogene. The CDR3 totals 12 residues.

The chain joins TRBV5-8 to TRBJ1-6, with D maybe TRBD1 (5 bases). This CDR3 is 17 amino acids long. Trimming shortened V by 7 bases and J by 7 bases, and 24 bases separated the two germline ends. CDR1 and CDR2 from the germline V gene are SGHTS and YDEGEE. CDR3 sequence: CASGGSIPGLANSPLHF. In DNA form, the CDR3 reads TGTGCCAGCGGGGGGTCTATTCCGGGACTCGCCAATTCACCCCTCCACTTT.

The chain combines TRBV12-5 with TRBJ1-5; 7 bases line up with TRBD1. Trimming removed 3 bases from V and 11 bases from J; junction bases left unmatched: 16. Germline CDR1 reads LGHNT; CDR2 reads FRNRAP. The length of the CDR3 is 16 residues. The CDR3 DNA reads as TGTGCTAGTGGTTTTGACAGGGTCGGTCGCGCCGAGACCCAGCATTTT. This gives the protein CASGFDRVGRAETQHF.

The J gene is TRBJ2-7, the V gene TRBV7-8, with 8 bases aligning to TRBD1. CDR1 SGHVS and CDR2 FQNEAQ come from the germline V gene. The ends lost 3 bases at V and 2 bases at J; junction bases unmatched: 3. The CDR3 runs 14 residues. The CDR3 sequence is CASSFGTGTYEQYF. The CDR3 region has the DNA TGTGCCAGCAGCTTTGGGACAGGAACCTACGAGCAGTACTTC.

This chain uses TRBV2 with TRBJ1-5; TRBD1 aligns across 9 bases. The CDR3 is 15 residues long. The germline V gene encodes CDR1 SNHLY and CDR2 FYNNEI. The trim removed 7 bases at V and 1 base at J, leaving 5 bases unmatched. The CDR3 DNA reads as TGTGCCAGCACTACAGGGGGCGTCAGCAATCAGCCCCAGCATTTT. It yields the protein CASTTGGVSNQPQHF. The variable domain in full, with the rest retrieved from reference TRBV2 and TRBJ1-5, is EPEVTQTPSHQVTQMGQEVILRCVPISNHLYFYWYRQILGQKVEFLVSFYNNEISEKSEIFDDQFSVERPDGSNFTLKIRSTKLEDSAMYFCASTTGGVSNQPQHFGDGTRLSIL.

This rearrangement joins TRBV7-9 to TRBJ1-2; D is unresolved. This CDR3 region has 14 residues. Deletions cut 1 base from V and 0 bases from J, with 6 bases between. The germline gives CDR1 SEHNR, CDR2 FQNEAQ (reference sequence). The CDR3 nucleotides are TGTGCCAGCAGCTTAGGCAGTTCTAACTATGGCTACACCTTC. Protein product: CASSLGSSNYGYTF.

The rearrangement uses TRBV7-8 and TRBJ2-3, with TRBD2 matching 8 bases. After removal of 3 bases from V and 1 base from J, the junction contained 15 bases not matched to a gene. CDR1 and CDR2 (germline): SGHVS, FQNEAQ. CDR3 length: 19 residues. The CDR3 bases are TGTGCCAGCAGCTTGGGGCCTTTAGCGGGGAGGAGCGGCACAGATACGCAGTATTTT. It translates to CASSLGPLAGRSGTDTQYF.

V gene TRBV6-5 combines with J gene TRBJ2-2; 8 nucleotides match TRBD1. This CDR3 has 15 amino acids. After removal of 5 bases from V and 3 bases from J, the junction contained 5 bases not matched to a gene. CDR1 is MNHEY and CDR2 is SVGAGI in the germline V gene. The CDR3 sequence: CASSLQGADTGELFF. DNA for the CDR3: TGTGCCAGCAGTCTTCAGGGGGCGGACACCGGGGAGCTGTTTTTT.